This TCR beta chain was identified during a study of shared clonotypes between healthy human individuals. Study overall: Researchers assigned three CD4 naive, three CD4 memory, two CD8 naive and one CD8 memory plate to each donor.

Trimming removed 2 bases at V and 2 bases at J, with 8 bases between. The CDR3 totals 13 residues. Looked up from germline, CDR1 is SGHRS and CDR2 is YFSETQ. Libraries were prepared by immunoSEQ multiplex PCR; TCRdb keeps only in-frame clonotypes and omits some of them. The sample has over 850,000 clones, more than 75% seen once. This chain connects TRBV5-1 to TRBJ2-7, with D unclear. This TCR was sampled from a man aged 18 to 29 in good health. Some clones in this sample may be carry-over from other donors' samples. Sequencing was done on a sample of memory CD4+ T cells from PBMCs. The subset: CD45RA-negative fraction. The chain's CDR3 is CASSFGDTYEQYF. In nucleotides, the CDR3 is TGCGCCAGCAGCTTTGGAGACACCTACGAGCAGTACTTC. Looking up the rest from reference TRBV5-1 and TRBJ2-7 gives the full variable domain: KAGVTQTPRYLIKTRGQQVTLSCSPISGHRSVSWYQQTPGQGLQFLFEYFSETQRNKGNFPGRFSGRQFSNSRSEMNVSTLELGDSALYLCASSFGDTYEQYFGPGTRLTVT.